These 2 T cell receptor beta chains were all obtained from the same sample, sequenced in a study of blood T cell repertoires in COVID-19 (TCRdb year 2020). Libraries were prepared through the immunoSEQ multiplex PCR assay. As stored in TCRdb, this immuneACCESS dataset retains in-frame rearrangements with V and J assigned. A fraction of the clones does not appear; measured against another copy, unresolved V genes explain less than half of the discrepancy, and the remainder lacks a known reason. Counted in this sample were some 270,000 clones; 85% of them appeared once. The biggest ten clones account for approximately 9.1% of the sample. The sequenced material came from PBMCs or T cells enriched from blood (not recorded which). These receptors came from a woman aged 45-65 years with acute COVID-19.

The gene calls are TRBV9 and TRBJ1-3, with 12 positions matching TRBD1. CDR3 length equals 20 residues. Trimming cost V 4 bases and J 4 bases; bases outside gene matches: 18. Germline values: CDR1 SGDLS, CDR2 YYNGEE. The CDR3 spells CASSPGTGGTRRAIGNTIYF. The CDR3 nucleotides are TGTGCCAGCAGCCCTGGGACAGGGGGCACTCGAAGAGCGATCGGAAACACCATATATTTT. The variable domain in full, completed from reference TRBV9 and TRBJ1-3, reads DSGVTQTPKHLITATGQRVTLRCSPRSGDLSVYWYQQSLDQGLQFLIQYYNGEERAKGNILERFSAQQFPDLHSELNLSSLELGDSALYFCASSPGTGGTRRAIGNTIYFGEGSWLTVV.

This rearrangement joins TRBV7-2 to TRBJ1-4, with D unclear. Germline lookup yields CDR1 SGHTA and CDR2 FQGNSA. CDR3 length: 15 amino acids. Trimming shortened V by 5 bases and J by 6 bases, and 16 bases separated the two germline ends. In nucleotides, the CDR3 is TGTGCCAGCAGCATAGGAGGAGCGGGGTATGAAAAACTGTTTTTT. This gives the protein CASSIGGAGYEKLFF.